A single sample is the source of the 12 T cell receptor beta chains below, sequenced in a study of CD8 T cells in Susac syndrome. The RNA, roughly 0.45 to 1 ug, was put through reverse transcription using random hexamers. TCRdb recomputed calls from the immunoSEQ multiplex PCR reads with MiXCR, one row per CDR3 protein. This sample has about 210,000 distinct CDR3 sequences, with around 93% found just once. Sequences were obtained from CD4+ T cells from PBMCs. The source of these receptors is a human donor with Susac syndrome.

The chain has TRBV7-2 and TRBJ2-3; D remains ambiguous. Germline V gene data show CDR1 as SGHTA and CDR2 as FQGNSA. This CDR3 has 13 amino acids. Trimming shortened V by 4 bases and J by 0 bases, and 5 bases separated the two germline ends. The CDR3 region is CASSSDSTDTQYF. The CDR3 DNA is TGTGCCAGCAGCTCGGACAGCACAGATACGCAGTATTTT.

This chain uses TRBV30 with TRBJ1-2; 7 bases line up with TRBD1. V dropped 8 bases and J dropped 1; count of bases not matched to a gene: 1. The CDR3 contains 11 residues. The germline V gene encodes CDR1 GTSNPN and CDR2 SVGIG (reference sequence). This chain's CDR3 is CAGQVNYGYTF. In DNA form, the CDR3 reads TGTGCCGGACAGGTTAACTATGGCTACACCTTC.

This clonotype occurred once. Written as DNA, the CDR3 is TGTGCCAGTAGTAACGACAGAACATCACCCCTCCACTTT. It is translated as CASSNDRTSPLHF. The rearrangement links TRBV19 to TRBJ1-6; possible D gene TRBD1, 5 bases. The V gene lost 4 bases and the J gene lost 10 bases, with 11 bases spanning the gap. CDR1 and CDR2 (germline): LNHDA, SQIVND (reference sequence). CDR3 length: 13 residues. Together with reference TRBV19 and TRBJ1-6, the CDR3 gives the full variable domain: DGGITQSPKYLFRKEGQNVTLSCEQNLNHDAMYWYRQDPGQGLRLIYYSQIVNDFQKGDIAEGYSVSREKKESFPLTVTSAQKNPTAFYLCASSNDRTSPLHFGNGTRLTVT.

This chain joins TRBV20-1 and TRBJ1-5; unclear D gene. From germline, CDR1 is DFQATT and CDR2 SNEGSKA (reference sequence). Trimming took off 7 bases at V and 2 bases at J, with 12 bases between the two ends. The CDR3 runs to 13 residues. Here the CDR3 reads CSVSESRNQPQHF. CDR3 nucleotide sequence: TGCAGTGTTTCTGAAAGTCGCAATCAGCCCCAGCATTTT.

This chain links TRBV5-7 with TRBJ2-5; D ambiguous. TRBV5-7 is labeled an ORF, and its function is uncertain. This CDR3 has 16 amino acids. The V and J ends lost 6 bases and 5 bases respectively, with 23 bases between them. CDR3 region: CASTHPLQKLSETQYF. The CDR3 bases are TGTGCCAGCACCCACCCCCTACAGAAGCTGAGCGAGACCCAGTACTTC.

The V and J genes are TRBV19 and TRBJ2-7; 9 nucleotides align to TRBD1. Trimming at V came to 3 bases and at J to 5 bases, leaving 8 bases not matched to a gene. Looked up from germline, CDR1 is LNHDA and CDR2 is SQIVND (reference sequence). The CDR3 contains 15 residues. CDR3 sequence: CASSIGDRVAHEQYF. CDR3 nucleotide sequence: TGTGCCAGTAGTATTGGGGACAGGGTAGCCCACGAGCAGTACTTC.

This sequence joins TRBV5-1 and TRBJ1-1; a possible D gene is TRBD1 (5 bases). CDR3 size: 15 residues. Trimming took off 1 base at V and 2 bases at J, with 12 bases between the two ends. Germline values: CDR1 SGHRS, CDR2 YFSETQ. The CDR3 is CASSLTGTANTEAFF. The CDR3 DNA reads TGCGCCAGCAGCTTGACTGGGACGGCAAACACTGAAGCTTTCTTT.

The chain couples TRBV19 to TRBJ1-5; D perhaps matches TRBD1 (5 bases). The CDR3 runs to 12 residues. From germline, CDR1 is LNHDA and CDR2 SQIVND (reference sequence). Trimming took 10 bases from V and 8 from J, leaving 15 bases between them. For the CDR3, the DNA is TGTGCCACTGCAGGGACGATGGAGCCCCAGCATTTT. Protein sequence: CATAGTMEPQHF.

The chain combines TRBV18 with TRBJ2-5, with TRBD2 matching 7 bases. CDR3 size: 15 residues. Germline CDR1 KGHSH, CDR2 LQKENI. Trimming cost V 3 bases and J 4 bases; bases outside gene matches: 8. This CDR3 is CASSPTAGVGETQYF. CDR3 sequence (DNA): TGTGCCAGCTCACCGACGGCGGGGGTAGGAGAGACCCAGTACTTC. Filled out from reference TRBV18 and TRBJ2-5, the complete variable domain reads NAGVMQNPRHLVRRRGQEARLRCSPMKGHSHVYWYRQLPEEGLKFMVYLQKENIIDESGMPKERFSAEFPKEGPSILRIQQVVRGDSAAYFCASSPTAGVGETQYFGPGTRLLVL.

The V gene is TRBV7-8, the J gene TRBJ1-6, with 9 bases identical to TRBD1. The CDR3 runs to 18 residues. The V gene end was trimmed by 4 bases and the J gene end by 0 bases; junction bases not matched to a gene: 7. Germline V lookup: CDR1 SGHVS, CDR2 FQNEAQ. CDR3 sequence (DNA): TGTGCCAGCAGCTACGGACAGGGGCTGAGCTCCTATAATTCACCCCTCCACTTT. Translated, it gives CASSYGQGLSSYNSPLHF.

The rearrangement links TRBV14 to TRBJ1-1; 9 positions match TRBD1. V trimming: 0 bases; J trimming: 7 bases; junction bases outside the gene matches: 6. The V gene's germline CDR1 is SGHDN and CDR2 FVKESK. The length of the CDR3 is 15 residues. CDR3 sequence (DNA): TGTGCCAGCAGCCAAGATCGCGAGACAGGGGGTGAAGCTTTCTTT. Its translation: CASSQDRETGGEAFF.

To note about this clonotype: Mismatch with germline at one junction end may stem from a read error. This chain uses TRBV20-1 with TRBJ1-4, with D possibly being TRBD1 (6 bases). Looked up from germline, CDR1 is DFQATT and CDR2 is SNEGSKA (reference sequence). The CDR3 loop spans 11 amino acids. The CDR3 DNA is TGCAGTGCTAGAGTACGGGACATTGACCATTTT. It yields the protein CSARVRDIDHF.